Listed here are 2 T cell receptor beta chains from one sample, sequenced in a study of graft-versus-host responses after intestinal transplantation. The protocol was immunoSEQ multiplex PCR, while the TCRdb copy is restricted to in-frame clones and leaves out a portion. This table has roughly 8,700 clones, more than 25% appearing once. The authors plated around 200,000 CFSE-labeled responder cells with around 200,000 irradiated, violet-dye-labeled stimulator cells. This specimen consisted of alloreactive CD8+ T cells from a mixed lymphocyte reaction culture, obtained before intestinal transplant. Regarding subset: CFSE-low proliferating T cells sorted from roughly 6-day pre-transplant mixed lymphocyte reaction (GvH or HvG direction). These receptors originate from a human patient who received an intestinal transplant.

DNA of the CDR3: TGTGCCAGCAGCGGCGGGGGGTACAATGAGCAGTTCTTC. Translated: CASSGGGYNEQFF. V is TRBV9 and J is TRBJ2-1, with 8 bases fitting TRBD2. Germline V gives CDR1 SGDLS, CDR2 YYNGEE. The V gene end was trimmed by 3 bases and the J gene end by 4 bases; junction bases not matched to a gene: 0. CDR3 length: 13 residues.

The rearrangement uses TRBV27 and TRBJ2-1; 10 positions match TRBD1. V lost 4 bases to trimming and J lost 8 bases; unmatched junction nucleotides: 14. Per the germline V gene, CDR1 is MNHEY and CDR2 is SMNVEV (reference sequence). The length of the CDR3 is 17 residues. The CDR3 protein is CASSSQTGGEGFDEQFF. The CDR3 bases are TGTGCCAGCAGTTCCCAGACAGGGGGCGAAGGGTTCGATGAGCAGTTCTTC.